The 2 T cell receptor beta chains presented below share a single source sample, sequenced in a study of shared T cell receptors in the human thymus. Sequenced by immunoSEQ multiplex PCR; TCRdb stores in-frame clones only, minus some. The table records approximately 68,000 clones, 90% to 95% of them present only once. Sequenced material: thymocytes. Every receptor here comes from a human donor.

For the CDR3, the DNA is TGCGCCAGCAGCTTGGCGGGGTCTGATAATTCACCCCTCCACTTT. This translates into CASSLAGSDNSPLHF. The V and J genes are TRBV5-1 and TRBJ1-6; D gene unclear. V lost 0 bases and J 5 bases, leaving 9 bases between the germline ends. From germline, CDR1 is SGHRS and CDR2 YFSETQ. CDR3 length: 15 amino acids.

The genes are TRBV5-5 and TRBJ2-6; D is uncertain. V was clipped by 4 bases and J by 2 bases, with 10 bases between them. The V gene's germline CDR1 is SGHKS and CDR2 YYEKEE (reference sequence). This CDR3 has 15 residues. CDR3 region: CASSPEKTGANVLTF. CDR3 DNA sequence: TGTGCCAGCAGCCCAGAAAAAACTGGGGCCAACGTCCTGACTTTC.